Detailed here is one T cell receptor (beta chain). Its target is unknown. The source of the sample is a study of STAT5B mutations in CD4+ large granular lymphocyte leukemia. The study's findings and limits: Top patient clones used TRBV06 genes more often: 8/27 versus 2/35 in controls. Main leukemic clonotypes were patient-specific, but roughly 26% appeared at low frequency elsewhere.

Sequencing was at survey level. Some clones are missing from TCRdb's copy, which holds only in-frame ones; the method was immunoSEQ multiplex PCR. This table has about 32,000 clones, roughly two thirds appearing once. The germline gives CDR1 SNHLY, CDR2 FYNNEI. The germline V and J ends were trimmed by 10 bases and 0 bases, with 9 bases remaining between them. The CDR3 is 12 amino acids. The V and J genes are TRBV2 and TRBJ1-1; no reliable D call. The receptor was derived from a human donor in good health. Specimen: CD4+ T cells from blood buffy coats. The CDR3, as DNA: TGTGCCACTACCGGCATGAACACTGAAGCTTTCTTT. Protein sequence: CATTGMNTEAFF.